These 19 T cell receptor beta chains share one sample of origin, sequenced in a study of blood T cell repertoires in COVID-19. TCRdb's table, derived via immunoSEQ multiplex PCR, lists solely in-frame clones and lacks some. The sample yields a few hundred thousand clones, approximately 83% seen once. Material: peripheral blood. The receptors originated from a young woman who had recovered from COVID-19.

The chain is built from TRBV18 and TRBJ1-1; D gene unclear. Germline V gene data show CDR1 as KGHSH and CDR2 as LQKENI. The CDR3 loop spans 14 amino acids. V was clipped by 7 bases and J by 4 bases, with 16 bases between them. The CDR3 nucleotides are TGTGCCAGCTTCCGGGAGGGTTCGGGCACTGAAGCTTTCTTT. Its protein is CASFREGSGTEAFF.

Details on this clone: Other DNA sequences in the same sample also yield this CDR3. V gene TRBV15 combines with J gene TRBJ1-3; D remains ambiguous. The germline gives CDR1 LNHNV, CDR2 YYDKDF (reference sequence). The CDR3 totals 15 residues. Trimming removed 0 bases from V and 1 base from J, with 7 bases in between. The CDR3 spells CATSRDRGSGNTIYF. CDR3 sequence (DNA): TGTGCCACCAGCAGAGATCGGGGTTCTGGAAACACCATATATTTT.

The rearrangement joins TRBV11-2 to TRBJ2-7, with 7 positions matching TRBD2. CDR3 length equals 15 residues. Germline-derived CDR1 and CDR2 are SGHAT and FQNNGV. V trimming: 5 bases; J trimming: 2 bases; junction bases outside the gene matches: 9. The CDR3 nucleotides are TGTGCCAGCAGCCTAGGGAGGGGTTGGGCCTACGAGCAGTACTTC. It encodes CASSLGRGWAYEQYF.

This chain links TRBV7-9 with TRBJ2-7; 9 positions match TRBD2. The CDR3 is 16 residues long. The V gene's germline CDR1 is SEHNR and CDR2 FQNEAQ (reference sequence). The V gene end was trimmed by 5 bases and the J gene end by 2 bases; junction bases not matched to a gene: 10. Here the CDR3 DNA reads TGTGCCAGCAGCACCCCCGGGTTAGCGGGGGCCTACGAGCAGTACTTC. This gives the protein CASSTPGLAGAYEQYF. Variable domain in full (rest from reference TRBV7-9 and TRBJ2-7): DTGVSQNPRHKITKRGQNVTFRCDPISEHNRLYWYRQTLGQGPEFLTYFQNEAQLEKSRLLSDRFSAERPKGSFSTLEIQRTEQGDSAMYLCASSTPGLAGAYEQYFGPGTRLTVT.

In the case of this clone: The sample carries other DNA sequences with the same CDR3. The V gene is TRBV7-2, the J gene TRBJ2-7; D might be TRBD2 (6 bases). V was cut by 4 bases and J by 3 bases, with 10 bases left in between. Germline CDR1 SGHTA, CDR2 FQGNSA. The CDR3 is 13 residues long. The DNA of the CDR3 is TGTGCCAGCAGCTCGGGACTCCTCTACGAGCAGTACTTC. It yields the protein CASSSGLLYEQYF.

The V gene is TRBV2, the J gene TRBJ2-3; a possible D gene is TRBD1 (6 bases). V was clipped by 7 bases and J by 0 bases, with 11 bases between them. Germline CDR1 is SNHLY and CDR2 is FYNNEI. The CDR3 runs to 14 residues. This chain's CDR3 is CASTRTASTDTQYF. In DNA form, the CDR3 reads TGTGCCAGCACCCGGACAGCTAGCACAGATACGCAGTATTTT.

The chain links TRBV5-1 to TRBJ2-5; perhaps TRBD2 as D (5 bases). Germline V gives CDR1 SGHRS, CDR2 YFSETQ. The V end was cut by 5 bases, the J end by 5 bases, with 19 bases between. CDR3 length: 15 residues. The CDR3 is CASSPTGSRGETQYF. DNA for the CDR3: TGCGCCAGCAGTCCGACCGGGTCCCGAGGGGAGACCCAGTACTTC.

V gene TRBV24-1 combines with J gene TRBJ1-2; unclear D gene. Germline CDR1 KGHDR, CDR2 SFDVKD. The V end was cut by 7 bases, the J end by 4 bases, with 15 bases between. The CDR3 loop spans 14 amino acids. Here the CDR3 DNA reads TGTGCCACCAGCAACAGCTTCTTCGTCTATGGCTACACCTTC. Translating it yields CATSNSFFVYGYTF.

The chain combines TRBV18 with TRBJ1-1; D remains ambiguous. The CDR3 is made up of 14 amino acids. CDR1 and CDR2 from the germline V gene are KGHSH and LQKENI. The V and J ends lost 2 bases and 3 bases respectively, with 10 bases between them. CDR3 DNA: TGTGCCAGCTCACCATCCTTCCGGGACACTGAAGCTTTCTTT. This translates into CASSPSFRDTEAFF.

The V and J genes are TRBV2 and TRBJ1-4, with 11 nucleotides matching TRBD1. CDR1 is SNHLY and CDR2 is FYNNEI in the germline V gene. J was trimmed by 7 bases and V by 4 bases; bases with no gene match: 2. CDR3 length equals 14 residues. The CDR3 DNA reads TGTGCCAGCAGTGTGGACAGGGGGCTTGAAAAACTGTTTTTT. It yields the protein CASSVDRGLEKLFF.

J is TRBJ2-7 and V is TRBV4-1, with 8 nucleotides matching TRBD2. Germline values: CDR1 MGHRA, CDR2 YSYEKL. V lost 1 base, J lost 2 bases, and 4 bases stayed unmatched. The CDR3 has 15 residues. CDR3 bases: TGCGCCAGCAGCCAAGTGCAGCGGGGGACCTACGAGCAGTACTTC. Its translation: CASSQVQRGTYEQYF.

V usage is TRBV4-1 and J usage is TRBJ2-1; 9 bases are shared with TRBD2. The CDR3 spans 21 residues. CDR1 and CDR2 from the germline V gene are MGHRA and YSYEKL. Trimming took 2 bases from V and 1 from J; bases not matched to a gene: 18. This chain's CDR3 is CASSQPPFFQRGAKSYNEQFF. Written as DNA, the CDR3 is TGCGCCAGCAGCCAACCCCCGTTCTTCCAGCGGGGGGCCAAATCCTACAATGAGCAGTTCTTC.

This clone was counted once. This chain joins TRBV18 and TRBJ2-3, with D perhaps TRBD1 (5 bases). V shed 6 bases and J shed 4 bases, with 17 bases lying between them. Germline V CDR1 and CDR2: KGHSH, LQKENI. The CDR3 covers 15 residues. DNA of the CDR3: TGTGCCAGCTCCCCAGGGCTCGCAGGCTCAGATACGCAGTATTTT. This gives the protein CASSPGLAGSDTQYF.

The V and J genes are TRBV5-1 and TRBJ1-6; D is ambiguous. The CDR3 runs to 14 residues. Germline CDR1 and CDR2: SGHRS and YFSETQ. The germline V and J ends were trimmed by 3 bases and 5 bases, with 9 bases remaining between them. This CDR3 reads CASSSRVDNSPLHF. The DNA for the CDR3 is TGCGCCAGCAGCTCGAGGGTTGATAATTCACCCCTCCACTTT.

The chain links TRBV7-9 to TRBJ2-1; D is perhaps TRBD2 (6 bases). The V end was cut by 1 base, the J end by 2 bases, with 12 bases between. CDR3 length: 16 amino acids. Germline V gene sequence: CDR1 SEHNR, CDR2 FQNEAQ (reference sequence). The CDR3 here is CASSLVLGGTYNEQFF. The CDR3 DNA reads as TGTGCCAGCAGCTTAGTATTGGGAGGTACCTACAATGAGCAGTTCTTC.

This rearrangement joins TRBV28 to TRBJ1-5; no clear D. This CDR3 has 17 amino acids. Germline V gene lookup returns CDR1 MDHEN and CDR2 SYDVKM. The V end lost 5 bases, the J end lost 0 bases, and 17 bases lay between the germline ends. CDR3 nucleotide sequence: TGTGCCAGCAGTACTCCGGGCGGACTTTATAGCAATCAGCCCCAGCATTTT. This codes for CASSTPGGLYSNQPQHF. Combining the CDR3 with reference TRBV28 and TRBJ1-5 gives the whole variable domain DVKVTQSSRYLVKRTGEKVFLECVQDMDHENMFWYRQDPGLGLRLIYFSYDVKMKEKGDIPEGYSVSREKKERFSLILESASTNQTSMYLCASSTPGGLYSNQPQHFGDGTRLSIL.

The gene calls are TRBV30 and TRBJ1-1; the match to TRBD1 covers 8 bases. The CDR3 runs 16 residues. V gave up 0 bases and J gave up 1 base; unmatched junction bases: 7. Germline V lookup: CDR1 GTSNPN, CDR2 SVGIG (reference sequence). The CDR3 nucleotides are TGTGCCTGGAGTGTACTAATGGGACAGGCGAACACTGAAGCTTTCTTT. Translated: CAWSVLMGQANTEAFF.

The chain recombines TRBV7-2 with TRBJ2-1; D call uncertain. This CDR3 is 13 amino acids long. Germline V gives CDR1 SGHTA, CDR2 FQGNSA. V was pared by 5 bases and J by 5 bases, with 10 bases between. The CDR3 is CASSPYRNNEQFF. For the CDR3, the DNA is TGTGCCAGCAGCCCCTACCGAAACAATGAGCAGTTCTTC.

V gene TRBV9 combines with J gene TRBJ1-6, with TRBD1 as a possible D gene (6 bases). Germline V gives CDR1 SGDLS, CDR2 YYNGEE. Trimming removed 1 base from V and 8 bases from J, with 13 bases in between. The CDR3 is 15 residues long. The CDR3, as DNA: TGTGCCAGCAGCGTATCTACGAGGACAGATTCACCCCTCCACTTT. Translated: CASSVSTRTDSPLHF.